The sequence of this T cell receptor beta chain was determined in a study of STAT5B mutations in CD4+ large granular lymphocyte leukemia. Data came from immunoSEQ multiplex PCR; TCRdb stores just in-frame clones and leaves some out. This table has 4,500 to 5,000 clones, about 82% appearing once. Study-wide results and limits: TRBV06-family usage was enriched in top patient clones (8/27) versus controls (2/35).

On this clone itself: Its antigen is still unknown.

Germline CDR1 and CDR2: SGHRS and YFSETQ. V shed 7 bases and J shed 0 bases, with 9 bases lying between them. This CDR3 spans 13 amino acids. The receptor comes from a man between 65 and 80 years old with CD4+ T-cell large granular lymphocyte leukemia. V and J are TRBV5-1 and TRBJ2-3; D possibly corresponds to TRBD2 (6 bases). The sample was PBMCs. CDR3 nucleotides: TGCGCCAGCGCGGGGTATAGCACAGATACGCAGTATTTT. Encoded protein: CASAGYSTDTQYF.